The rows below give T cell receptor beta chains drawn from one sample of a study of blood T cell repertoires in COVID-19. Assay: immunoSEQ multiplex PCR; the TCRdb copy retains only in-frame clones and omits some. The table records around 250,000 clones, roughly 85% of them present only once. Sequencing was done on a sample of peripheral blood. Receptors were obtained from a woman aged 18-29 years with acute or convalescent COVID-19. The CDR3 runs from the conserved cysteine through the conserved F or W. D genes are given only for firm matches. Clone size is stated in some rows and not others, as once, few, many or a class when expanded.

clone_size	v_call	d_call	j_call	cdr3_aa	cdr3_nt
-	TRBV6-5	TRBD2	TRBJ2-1	CASSLTSGRAEQFF	TGTGCCAGCAGTCTGACTAGCGGGAGGGCCGAGCAGTTCTTC
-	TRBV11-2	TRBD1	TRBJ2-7	CASSSSDRGSYEQYF	TGTGCCAGCAGCTCTTCGGACAGGGGGTCTTACGAGCAGTACTTC
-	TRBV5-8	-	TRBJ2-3	CASSLGRDGGDTQYF	TGTGCCAGCAGCTTGGGGCGGGACGGGGGAGATACGCAGTATTTT
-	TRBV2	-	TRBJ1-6	CASSAYRSSYNSPLHF	TGTGCCAGCAGTGCATACAGGAGCTCCTATAATTCACCCCTCCACTTT
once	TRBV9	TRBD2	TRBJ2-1	CASSVDGGRYNEQFF	TGTGCCAGCAGCGTAGACGGCGGGAGATACAATGAGCAGTTCTTC
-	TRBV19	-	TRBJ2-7	CASSFSVVPGEQYF	TGTGCCAGTAGTTTTTCCGTGGTCCCCGGCGAGCAGTACTTC
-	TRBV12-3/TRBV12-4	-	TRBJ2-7	CASSAYVSYEQYF	TGTGCCAGCAGCGCCTACGTATCCTACGAGCAGTACTTC
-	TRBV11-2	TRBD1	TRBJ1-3	CASSTHRGHAPNTIYF	TGTGCCAGCAGCACACATAGGGGGCATGCTCCGAACACCATATATTTT
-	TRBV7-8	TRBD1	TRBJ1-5	CASSLAGTGLIYSNQPQHF	TGTGCCAGCAGCTTAGCAGGGACAGGGCTAATCTATAGCAATCAGCCCCAGCATTTT
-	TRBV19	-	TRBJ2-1	CASSRPPQGRTYNEQFF	TGTGCCAGTAGTAGGCCCCCGCAGGGGCGCACCTACAATGAGCAGTTCTTC
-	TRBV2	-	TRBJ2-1	CASSYALEGLTDNEQFF	TGTGCCAGCAGTTATGCACTGGAGGGCCTTACGGACAATGAGCAGTTCTTC
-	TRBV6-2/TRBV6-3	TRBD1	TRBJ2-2	CASSYPDRGPTGELFF	TGTGCCAGCAGTTACCCGGACAGGGGCCCCACCGGGGAGCTGTTTTTT
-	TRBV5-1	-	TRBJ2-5	CASSSNQETQYF	TGCGCCAGCAGCTCCAATCAAGAGACCCAGTACTTC
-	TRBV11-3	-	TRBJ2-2	CASSAGQTGELFF	TGTGCCAGCAGCGCGGGACAGACCGGGGAGCTGTTTTTT
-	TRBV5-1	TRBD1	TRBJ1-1	CASGQGGNTEAFF	TGCGCCAGCGGACAGGGTGGGAACACTGAAGCTTTCTTT
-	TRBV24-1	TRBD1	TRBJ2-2	CATSDQGTGRSGELFF	TGTGCCACCAGTGATCAGGGGACAGGGAGGTCCGGGGAGCTGTTTTTT
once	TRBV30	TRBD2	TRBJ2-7	CAWRPWDSGVYEQYF	TGTGCCTGGAGGCCCTGGGATAGCGGGGTCTACGAGCAGTACTTC
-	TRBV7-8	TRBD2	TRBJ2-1	CASSLIIAGGDNEQFF	TGTGCCAGCAGCTTGATTATAGCGGGTGGGGACAATGAGCAGTTCTTC
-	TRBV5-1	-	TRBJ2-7	CASSRDPQDEQYF	TGCGCCAGCAGCCGCGACCCCCAGGACGAGCAGTACTTC
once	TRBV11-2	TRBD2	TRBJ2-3	CASSQKYSGRAGGTDTQYF	TGTGCCAGCAGCCAAAAATATAGCGGGAGGGCCGGTGGCACAGATACGCAGTATTTT
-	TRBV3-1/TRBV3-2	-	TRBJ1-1	CASSQSDLGRPFF	TGTGCCAGCAGCCAAAGTGACCTGGGGCGGCCTTTCTTT
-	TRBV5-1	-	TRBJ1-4	CASSLGRGTNEKLFF	TGCGCCAGCAGCTTGGGCAGGGGAACTAATGAAAAACTGTTTTTT
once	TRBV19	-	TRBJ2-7	CASSTTGSRSEQYF	TGTGCCAGTAGTACCACCGGGTCACGTAGCGAGCAGTACTTC
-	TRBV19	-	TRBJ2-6	CASSIEVSGANVLTF	TGTGCCAGTAGTATCGAGGTATCCGGGGCCAACGTCCTGACTTTC
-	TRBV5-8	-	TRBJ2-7	CASSSRTEISYEQYF	TGTGCCAGCAGCTCCCGGACAGAGATCTCCTACGAGCAGTACTTC
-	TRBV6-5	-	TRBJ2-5	CASSYSHGGREETQYF	TGTGCCAGCAGTTACTCTCACGGCGGCCGAGAAGAGACCCAGTACTTC
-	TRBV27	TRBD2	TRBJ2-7	CASSILAGAYEQYF	TGTGCCAGCAGTATACTAGCGGGAGCCTACGAGCAGTACTTC
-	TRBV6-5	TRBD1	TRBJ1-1	CASSQTGMGTEAFF	TGTGCCAGCAGCCAGACAGGGATGGGGACTGAAGCTTTCTTT
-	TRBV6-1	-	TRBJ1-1	CASSAGVMGTEAFF	TGTGCCAGCAGCGCAGGGGTTATGGGCACTGAAGCTTTCTTT
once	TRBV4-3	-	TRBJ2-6	CASSPLLAGANVLTF	TGCGCCAGCAGCCCCTTGCTAGCTGGGGCCAACGTCCTGACTTTC
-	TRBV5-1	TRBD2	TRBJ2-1	CASSPTTSGRGNEQFF	TGCGCCAGCAGCCCCACCACTAGCGGGAGGGGTAACGAGCAGTTCTTC
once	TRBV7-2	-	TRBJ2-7	CASSLGGALRYYEQYF	TGTGCCAGCAGCTTAGGGGGAGCACTACGTTACTACGAGCAGTACTTC
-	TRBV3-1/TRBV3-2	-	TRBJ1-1	CASSQRIQGPMNTEAFF	TGTGCCAGCAGCCAACGAATCCAGGGCCCCATGAACACTGAAGCTTTCTTT
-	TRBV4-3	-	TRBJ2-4	CASSQDRRGRIQYF	TGCGCCAGCAGCCAAGATCGGAGGGGTCGCATTCAGTACTTC
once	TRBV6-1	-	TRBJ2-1	CASSEEDIYRWEVNEQFF	TGTGCCAGCAGTGAAGAGGACATCTACCGTTGGGAGGTAAATGAGCAGTTCTTC
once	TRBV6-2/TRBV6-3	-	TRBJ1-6	CASSPVGQNNSPLHF	TGTGCCAGCAGTCCAGTAGGACAGAATAATTCACCCCTCCACTTT
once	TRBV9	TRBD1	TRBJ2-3	CASSGTGRLSTDTQYF	TGTGCCAGCAGCGGGACAGGGAGATTAAGCACAGATACGCAGTATTTT
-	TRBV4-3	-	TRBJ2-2	CASSQDLLRMNTGELFF	TGCGCCAGCAGCCAAGACTTACTGCGGATGAACACCGGGGAGCTGTTTTTT
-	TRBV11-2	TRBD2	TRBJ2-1	CASSPSGTQNNEQFF	TGTGCCAGCAGCCCTAGCGGGACCCAGAACAATGAGCAGTTCTTC
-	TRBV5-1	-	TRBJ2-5	CASRPNEETQYF	TGCGCCAGCAGACCTAACGAAGAGACCCAGTACTTC
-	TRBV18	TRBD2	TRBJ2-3	CASSPTVAGGPDTQYF	TGTGCCAGCTCACCGACCGTAGCGGGAGGGCCAGATACGCAGTATTTT
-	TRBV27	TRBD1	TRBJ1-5	CASSSWGGQDHNQPQHF	TGTGCCAGCAGCTCATGGGGGGGACAGGACCACAATCAGCCCCAGCATTTT
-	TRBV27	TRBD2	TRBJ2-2	CASSFSGTSGDWNTGELFF	TGTGCCAGCAGTTTCTCCGGGACTAGCGGGGATTGGAACACCGGGGAGCTGTTTTTT
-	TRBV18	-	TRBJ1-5	CASSPPSGGERNQPQHF	TGTGCCAGCTCACCACCGTCGGGGGGAGAGCGCAATCAGCCCCAGCATTTT
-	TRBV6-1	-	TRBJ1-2	CASSAITGGALNYGYTF	TGTGCCAGCAGTGCGATTACGGGGGGGGCTCTTAACTATGGCTACACCTTC
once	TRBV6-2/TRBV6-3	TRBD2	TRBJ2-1	CASSYPTSGRASDNEQFF	TGTGCCAGCAGTTACCCCACTAGCGGGAGGGCTTCTGACAATGAGCAGTTCTTC
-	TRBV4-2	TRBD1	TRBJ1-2	CASSQARTGIYGYTF	TGTGCCAGCAGCCAAGCCCGGACAGGGATTTATGGCTACACCTTC
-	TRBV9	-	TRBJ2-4	CASSVGPPRAKNIQYF	TGTGCCAGCAGCGTAGGACCCCCTAGAGCCAAAAACATTCAGTACTTC
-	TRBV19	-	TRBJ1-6	CASKAGLGNSPLHF	TGTGCCAGTAAGGCAGGCTTAGGTAATTCACCCCTCCACTTT
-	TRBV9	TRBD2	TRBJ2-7	CASSPSGRAEQYF	TGTGCCAGCAGCCCCAGCGGGAGGGCCGAGCAGTACTTC
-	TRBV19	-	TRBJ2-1	CASSMGGDYNEQFF	TGTGCCAGTAGTATGGGAGGAGATTACAATGAGCAGTTCTTC
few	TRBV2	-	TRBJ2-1	CASSEDMIAVYNEQFF	TGTGCCAGCAGTGAAGATATGATAGCGGTTTACAATGAGCAGTTCTTC
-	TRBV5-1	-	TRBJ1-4	CASSDTNDNEKLFF	TGCGCCAGCAGCGACACAAATGATAATGAAAAACTGTTTTTT
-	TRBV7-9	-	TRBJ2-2	CASRKNRERNTGELFF	TGTGCCAGCCGAAAAAACCGGGAGAGAAACACCGGGGAGCTGTTTTTT
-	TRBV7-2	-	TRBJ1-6	CASSLGPMGGGAGSPLHF	TGTGCCAGCAGCTTAGGACCGATGGGCGGGGGCGCGGGGTCACCCCTCCACTTT
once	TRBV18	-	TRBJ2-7	CASSPPYTGMREQYF	TGTGCCAGCTCACCACCCTATACAGGGATGCGGGAGCAGTACTTC
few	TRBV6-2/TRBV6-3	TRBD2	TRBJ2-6	CASSYSTTSGSSGANVLTF	TGTGCCAGCAGTTACTCCACGACTAGCGGGAGTTCTGGGGCCAACGTCCTGACTTTC